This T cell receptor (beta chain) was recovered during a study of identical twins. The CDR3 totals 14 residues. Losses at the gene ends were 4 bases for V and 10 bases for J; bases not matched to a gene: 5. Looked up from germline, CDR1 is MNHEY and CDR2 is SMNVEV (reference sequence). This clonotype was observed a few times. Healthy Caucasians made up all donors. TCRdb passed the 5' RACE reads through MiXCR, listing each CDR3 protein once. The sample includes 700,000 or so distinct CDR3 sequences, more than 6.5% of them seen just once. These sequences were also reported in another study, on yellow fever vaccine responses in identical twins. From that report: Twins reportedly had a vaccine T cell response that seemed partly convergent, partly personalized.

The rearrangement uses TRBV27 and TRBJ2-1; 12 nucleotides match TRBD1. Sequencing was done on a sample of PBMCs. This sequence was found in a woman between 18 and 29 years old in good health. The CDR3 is CASSSPGTGGEQFF. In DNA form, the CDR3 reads TGTGCCAGCAGTTCACCCGGGACAGGGGGCGAGCAGTTCTTC.